This record covers a single T cell receptor (beta chain). Its antigen remains unidentified. The record originates from a study of T cells after yellow fever vaccination. The CDR3 runs 15 residues. V lost 3 bases, J lost 7 bases, and 16 bases lay in between. Germline CDR1 and CDR2: MDHEN and SYDVKM. Study outcomes and limitations: Booster samples showed a return of most primary-vaccination clones (approximately 95% CD4, approximately 88% CD8).

TCRdb reprocessed the 5' RACE reads via MiXCR and lists one record per CDR3 protein. Altogether over 250,000 distinct CDR3 sequences are present, roughly 5.6% being singletons, with the ten largest covering roughly 3.3%. The sequencing here drew on CD4+ T cells sorted from PBMCs, taken on the day of the yellow fever booster vaccination. The chain is built from TRBV28 and TRBJ1-5, with a possible D match to TRBD1 (5 bases). This clonotype was sampled from a young man who received the YFV17D yellow fever vaccine. The CDR3 loop is CASSLPGGFVQPQHF. CDR3 bases: TGTGCCAGCAGTTTGCCCGGGGGTTTCGTCCAGCCCCAGCATTTT.